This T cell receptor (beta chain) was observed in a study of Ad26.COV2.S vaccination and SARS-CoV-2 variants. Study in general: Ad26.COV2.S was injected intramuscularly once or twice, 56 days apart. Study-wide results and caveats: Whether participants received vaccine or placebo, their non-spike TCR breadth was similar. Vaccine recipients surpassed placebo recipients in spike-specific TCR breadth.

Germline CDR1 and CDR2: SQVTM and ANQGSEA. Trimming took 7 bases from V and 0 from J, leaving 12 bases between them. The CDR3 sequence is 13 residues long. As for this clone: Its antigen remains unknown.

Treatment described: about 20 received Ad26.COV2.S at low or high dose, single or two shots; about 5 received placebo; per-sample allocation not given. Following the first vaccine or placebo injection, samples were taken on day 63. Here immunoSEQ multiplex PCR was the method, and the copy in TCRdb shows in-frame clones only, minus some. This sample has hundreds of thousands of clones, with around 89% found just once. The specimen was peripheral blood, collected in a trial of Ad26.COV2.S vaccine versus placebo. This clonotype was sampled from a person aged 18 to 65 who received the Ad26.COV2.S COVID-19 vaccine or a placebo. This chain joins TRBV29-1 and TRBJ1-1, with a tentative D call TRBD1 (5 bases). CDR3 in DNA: TGCAGCGCCGAGGGACGGATGAACACTGAAGCTTTCTTT. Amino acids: CSAEGRMNTEAFF.